These 6 T cell receptor beta chains came from one sample sequenced in a study of regulatory T cells in long-lasting Graves disease. Sample time point: newly diagnosed GD, antithyroid drugs for less than 3 months. PBMC RNA was the source of the TCR library. HTBI primers from iRepertoire and Arm-PCR of CDR3 regions yielded the TCR beta libraries. TCRdb reprocessed the multiplex PCR reads with MiXCR, giving one entry per CDR3 protein. The sample holds about 400,000 distinct CDR3 sequences, about 17% seen once. These data are also associated with another study on T cells in Graves' hyperthyroidism and ophthalmopathy.

Sequences were derived from peripheral blood mononuclear cells (PBMCs), sampled at new diagnosis, from a patient treated with antithyroid drugs. The receptors here all came from a woman younger than 35 with Graves disease.

This clonotype came up a few times. The chain recombines TRBV6-1 with TRBJ2-5, with 11 nucleotides matching TRBD2. The V and J ends lost 5 bases and 9 bases, in that order; junction bases with no gene match: 11. This CDR3 spans 15 amino acids. The germline gives CDR1 MNHNS, CDR2 SASEGT. The chain's CDR3 is CASSPGTSGSLAQYF. The DNA of the CDR3 is TGTGCCAGCAGTCCCGGGACTAGCGGCTCACTGGCCCAGTACTTC.

The chain is built from TRBV20-1 and TRBJ2-3, with TRBD1 as a possible D gene (7 bases). This CDR3 has 14 residues. The germline gives CDR1 DFQATT, CDR2 SNEGSKA (reference sequence). V dropped 4 bases and J dropped 2 bases, with 13 bases sitting between them. CDR3 region: CSAKEGAPTDTQYF. CDR3 bases: TGCAGTGCTAAGGAGGGGGCCCCCACAGATACGCAGTATTTT.

This clonotype occurred many times. The chain recombines TRBV30 with TRBJ2-1, with D perhaps matching TRBD2 (5 bases). Germline V gives CDR1 GTSNPN, CDR2 SVGIG (reference sequence). V lost 5 bases, J lost 0 bases, and 11 bases lay in between. This CDR3 region has 14 residues. The CDR3 spells CAWVGDSSYNEQFF. CDR3 nucleotide sequence: TGTGCCTGGGTCGGGGATAGCTCCTACAATGAGCAGTTCTTC.

This clonotype was observed many times. The J gene is TRBJ1-5, the V gene TRBV30; TRBD1 might be the D (5 bases). This CDR3 has 15 residues. CDR1 and CDR2 from the germline V gene are GTSNPN and SVGIG (reference sequence). With 3 bases removed from V and 4 bases from J, the gap between germline ends came to 16 bases. The CDR3 DNA sequence: TGTGCCTGGAGCGCCCAGGGCAGGGCAAATCAGCCCCAGCATTTT. Residues: CAWSAQGRANQPQHF.

V is TRBV6-4 and J is TRBJ2-3; 8 nucleotides agree with TRBD2. This CDR3 region has 15 residues. With V trimmed by 4 bases and J by 4 bases, 7 bases remained unmatched. CDR1 and CDR2 (germline): MRHNA, SNTAGT. The CDR3: CASSVRAGEADTQYF. The CDR3 DNA reads TGTGCCAGCAGTGTGAGAGCGGGAGAAGCAGATACGCAGTATTTT.

There are many counts of this clonotype. The chain combines TRBV5-6 with TRBJ2-1; D call uncertain. With 4 bases removed from V and 5 bases from J, the gap between germline ends came to 16 bases. The CDR3 runs 15 residues. From germline, CDR1 is SGHDT and CDR2 YYEEEE. CDR3 loop: CASSATWGAHNEQFF. Here the CDR3 DNA reads TGTGCCAGCAGCGCCACATGGGGTGCGCACAATGAGCAGTTCTTC.